This is a list of T cell receptor beta chains from one sample in a study of blood T cell repertoires in COVID-19. This table comes from immunoSEQ multiplex PCR, and its TCRdb copy is limited to in-frame clones, with some not included. Altogether under 200,000 clones are present, more than 70% being singletons, with the ten largest covering around 6%. Sequenced sample: PBMCs or T cells enriched from blood (not recorded which). The receptors come from a man aged 40-55 years with acute COVID-19. Each CDR3 is given with its conserved first and last residue. The order of the fields is V gene, J gene, clone size, D gene, CDR3 protein, CDR3 DNA. A D gene is named only where the DNA matches it firmly. Clone sizes are given selectively: once, few, many, or a class where the clone is expanded.

>TRBV12-5|TRBJ2-5|few|TRBD1
CASGDRAVTQYF
TGTGCTAGTGGAGACAGGGCGGTGACCCAGTACTTC
>TRBV29-1|TRBJ1-1|NA|NA
CSPNPQGNTEAFF
TGCAGCCCAAACCCACAGGGGAACACTGAAGCTTTCTTT
>TRBV28|TRBJ2-2|NA|NA
CAAEGSPGELFF
TGTGCCGCGGAGGGTAGCCCCGGGGAGCTGTTTTTT
>TRBV6-5|TRBJ1-1|NA|NA
CASSYGGTYTEAFF
TGTGCCAGCAGTTACGGAGGGACGTACACTGAAGCTTTCTTT
>TRBV6-5|TRBJ1-2|NA|NA
CASSYNEVRGGNGYTF
TGTGCCAGCAGTTACAATGAAGTTCGCGGGGGCAATGGCTACACCTTC
>TRBV4-2|TRBJ2-7|NA|NA
CASSNSGFAYEQYF
TGTGCCAGCAGCAACTCCGGTTTTGCCTACGAGCAGTACTTC
>TRBV18|TRBJ1-1|few|TRBD1
CASSPPTGGLNTEAFF
TGTGCCAGCTCCCCCCCGACAGGGGGACTTAACACTGAAGCTTTCTTT
>TRBV28|TRBJ2-7|NA|NA
CASSLGDKRYEQYF
TGTGCCAGCAGTTTAGGGGACAAGCGCTACGAGCAGTACTTC
>TRBV12-3/TRBV12-4|TRBJ1-5|few|NA
CASTLGGPQHF
TGTGCCAGCACCTTAGGAGGGCCCCAGCATTTT
>TRBV4-1|TRBJ1-4|NA|TRBD1
CASSQTGFNEKLFF
TGCGCCAGCAGTCAGACAGGGTTTAATGAAAAACTGTTTTTT
>TRBV27|TRBJ1-5|NA|NA
CASSLGRVQPQHF
TGTGCCAGCTCCCTGGGGCGCGTTCAGCCCCAGCATTTT
>TRBV10-3|TRBJ2-2|NA|TRBD1
CAIRGTENTGELFF
TGTGCCATCAGGGGGACAGAGAACACCGGGGAGCTGTTTTTT
>TRBV5-4|TRBJ2-2|NA|TRBD1
CASSQDRGQVGELFF
TGTGCCAGCAGTCAGGACAGGGGGCAGGTCGGGGAGCTGTTTTTT
>TRBV28|TRBJ2-3|NA|NA
CASSLWGGGTDTQYF
TGTGCCAGCAGTTTATGGGGTGGAGGTACAGATACGCAGTATTTT
>TRBV7-2|TRBJ2-5|NA|TRBD2
CASSLGAGAWETQYF
TGTGCCAGCAGCTTAGGCGCGGGAGCTTGGGAGACCCAGTACTTC
>TRBV5-1|TRBJ2-5|NA|NA
CASSPGTPSQETQYF
TGCGCCAGCAGCCCCGGGACACCAAGCCAAGAGACCCAGTACTTC
>TRBV5-1|TRBJ1-2|NA|TRBD1
CASSWWTGANYGYTF
TGCGCCAGCAGCTGGTGGACAGGAGCTAACTATGGCTACACCTTC
>TRBV6-5|TRBJ1-5|NA|TRBD1
CASLTGLSNQPQHF
TGTGCCAGCCTGACAGGGCTTTCAAATCAGCCCCAGCATTTT
>TRBV6-5|TRBJ2-7|NA|TRBD1
CASSPGTGFNEQYF
TGTGCCAGCAGTCCCGGGACAGGGTTTAACGAGCAGTACTTC
>TRBV9|TRBJ2-1|once|TRBD2
CASSVGLAESSYNEQFF
TGTGCCAGCAGCGTAGGACTAGCGGAGAGCTCCTACAATGAGCAGTTCTTC
>TRBV9|TRBJ2-3|NA|NA
CASSGWEKHLTDTQYF
TGTGCCAGCAGCGGCTGGGAGAAGCACCTCACAGATACGCAGTATTTT
>TRBV9|TRBJ2-2|once|TRBD2
CASSVGSGRGTGELFF
TGTGCCAGCAGCGTAGGCAGCGGGAGAGGAACCGGGGAGCTGTTTTTT